The T cell receptor (beta chain) under discussion was sequenced for a study of T cell responses to AZD1222 COVID-19 vaccine. Study-wide results and limits: Recipients of two AZD1222 doses showed rising Spike-specific TCR breadth and depth. Possibly, clonal diversity was underestimated; donors were largely white British and included more females. Among spike-specific TCRs, nearly half reportedly target unmutated variant regions.

Concerning this clone: Its target is not known.

This CDR3 is 14 amino acids long. Germline values: CDR1 GTSNPN, CDR2 SVGIG (reference sequence). Germline trimming cut 3 bases from V and 11 bases from J; bases unmatched to any gene: 14. Generated by immunoSEQ multiplex PCR, the TCRdb table keeps only in-frame clones and is missing some. The sample lists about 120,000 clones, roughly 89% occurring once. J is TRBJ1-1 and V is TRBV30; 8 bases agree with TRBD1. The TCR sequence derives from an adult in good health. Source: peripheral blood, taken on day 0 of MenACWY control vaccination. In nucleotides, the CDR3 is TGTGCCTGGAGCCCGAAAGGACAGGGATTGTATGCTTTCTTT. Translating it yields CAWSPKGQGLYAFF.